This T cell receptor beta chain was documented in a study of shared clonotypes between healthy human individuals. CDR1 MDHEN and CDR2 SYDVKM come from the germline V gene. V shed 5 bases, J shed 0 bases, and the junction held 13 bases outside the gene matches. This CDR3 has 19 residues. Terminally differentiated effector memory CD45RA+ cells were left out of the naive CD8 fraction, which was CD45RO-negative and positively selected for CCR7. Authors' analysis steps: Without quality scores, immunoSEQ junctional reads could not be filtered like full-length reads. Produced via immunoSEQ multiplex PCR; TCRdb's table is partial and in-frame only. The V and J calls and the clone size are those of that table, but D and trimming were determined from the DNA. The table records approximately 2,000,000 clones, 93% of them present only once.

The sample was naive CD8+ T cells from PBMCs. The receptor was isolated from a man younger than 35 in good health. Some clones in this sample may be carry-over from other donors' samples. The gene calls are TRBV28 and TRBJ2-4, with 10 bases aligning to TRBD2. The CDR3 DNA sequence: TGTGCCAGCAGTACTATTAGCGGGAGGACAGAACTAGCCAAAAACATTCAGTACTTC. It translates to CASSTISGRTELAKNIQYF.